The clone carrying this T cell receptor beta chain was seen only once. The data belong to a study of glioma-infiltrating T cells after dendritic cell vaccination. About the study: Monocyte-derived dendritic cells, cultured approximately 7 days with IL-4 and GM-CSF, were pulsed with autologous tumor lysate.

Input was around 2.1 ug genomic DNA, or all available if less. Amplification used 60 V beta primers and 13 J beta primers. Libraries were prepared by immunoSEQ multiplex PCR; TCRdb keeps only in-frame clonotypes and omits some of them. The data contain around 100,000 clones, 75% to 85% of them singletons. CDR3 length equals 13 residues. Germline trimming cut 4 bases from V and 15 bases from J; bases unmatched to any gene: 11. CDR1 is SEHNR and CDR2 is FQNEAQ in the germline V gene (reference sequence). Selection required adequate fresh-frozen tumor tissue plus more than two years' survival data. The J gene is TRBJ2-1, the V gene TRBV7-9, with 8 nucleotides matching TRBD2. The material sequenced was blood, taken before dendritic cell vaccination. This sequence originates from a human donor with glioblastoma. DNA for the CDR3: TGTGCCAGCAGCTCGTCCGGGACTAGTAGGCCGTTCTTC. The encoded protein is CASSSSGTSRPFF.